This T cell receptor (beta chain) was recorded in a study of molecular identifiers for immune sequencing clone quantification. Study-level points and caveats: More than 98% of effector molecules, versus under 1% of naive-cell molecules, belonged to clones above 20 RNA copies. Clone sizes that are highly expanded could be underestimated when identical TCR molecules share a barcode.

This clonotype was detected a few times. Its antigen remains unknown. In the sort, naive CD8 T cells were defined as CD8+CD4-CCR7+CD45RA+. V was cut by 4 bases and J by 3 bases, with 11 bases left in between. From germline, CDR1 is MNHNS and CDR2 SASEGT. The CDR3 loop spans 14 amino acids. Both previously described methods and listed TCR primers were employed to make bulk TCR libraries. TCRdb called the PCR reads again in MiXCR, with one record for every CDR3 protein. There are approximately 500,000 distinct CDR3 sequences in the sample; about 20% occur only once, and about 0.84% lies in the top ten. Source material: naive CD8+ T cells from blood, with Jurkat cell RNA spiked in. The subset was: FACS-sorted CD8+CD4-CCR7+CD45RA+ naive T cells. The chain uses TRBV6-1 and TRBJ2-3; possibly TRBD2 for D (5 bases). This receptor was identified in a human donor in good health. Some libraries in this study had Jurkat cell RNA spiked in. The CDR3 bases are TGTGCCAGCAGTGTTTCTAGCAGAACAGATACGCAGTATTTT. It specifies CASSVSSRTDTQYF.